These T cell receptor beta chains were read from a single sample in a study of control samples from healthy donors and cancer patients. Assay: immunoSEQ multiplex PCR; the TCRdb copy retains only in-frame clones and omits some. The table shows about 170,000 clones, with 75% to 95% occurring only once. Source material: blood. The source is a woman between 40 and 55 years old in good health. Both conserved end residues are part of each CDR3. A D gene is named only where the DNA matches it firmly.

V gene	D gene	J gene	CDR3 DNA	CDR3 protein
TRBV11-2	-	TRBJ2-1	TGTGCCAGCAGCCTTGACAATGAGCAGTTCTTC	CASSLDNEQFF
TRBV18	TRBD1	TRBJ2-6	TGTGCCAGCTCACAGGACAGGGTCCTATCTGGGGCCAACGTCCTGACTTTC	CASSQDRVLSGANVLTF
TRBV7-2	TRBD1	TRBJ2-2	TGTGCCAGCAGAACAGACAGGGGACACGGGGAGCTGTTTTTT	CASRTDRGHGELFF
TRBV3-1/TRBV3-2	-	TRBJ1-2	TGTGCCAGCAGCCAAGCCGGGTATGGCTACACCTTC	CASSQAGYGYTF
TRBV7-6	-	TRBJ2-1	TGTGCCAGCAGCTTGGATTTTTACAATGAGCAGTTCTTC	CASSLDFYNEQFF
TRBV19	-	TRBJ1-1	TGTGCCAGTAGTCCTCAGGGCGGATGGGGCACTGAAGCTTTCTTT	CASSPQGGWGTEAFF
TRBV6-5	-	TRBJ2-1	TGTGCCAGCAGTTACGGTCACTCCTACAATGAGCAGTTCTTC	CASSYGHSYNEQFF
TRBV6-6	-	TRBJ1-2	TGTGCCAGCAGTTACTCGGGGGACGGCTACACCTTC	CASSYSGDGYTF
TRBV10-1	TRBD2	TRBJ2-3	TGCGCCAGCAGCCCAGCTCTATCGATGGGGGGGGGAGTAGCGACAGATACGCAGTATTTT	CASSPALSMGGGVATDTQYF
TRBV5-5	-	TRBJ2-2	TGTGCCAGCAGCTTGGTTTTAGCGGCAACCGGGGAGCTGTTTTTT	CASSLVLAATGELFF
TRBV7-9	-	TRBJ2-1	TGTGCCAGCAGCACCCACCGTATCTCCTACAATGAGCAGTTCTTC	CASSTHRISYNEQFF